This TCR beta chain was retrieved from a study of radiation and T cells in renal cell carcinoma. About this clone itself: Its antigen is not identified.

Study-wide points: From baseline, blood top tumor clonotypes peaked at 2 weeks post-radiation.

This sample's time point: blood 4 weeks post-SBRT, at nephrectomy. The treatment is: 15 Gy SBRT to primary tumor, nephrectomy 4 weeks later. Nephrectomy followed 15 Gy stereotactic body radiation by 4 weeks. Blood was sampled at baseline, 2 weeks and 4 weeks after SBRT. Assay used: immunoSEQ multiplex PCR; TCRdb lists only in-frame clones, some missing. The sample carries 75,000 to 95,000 clones, around 81% recorded once. Germline CDR1 reads LGHNA; CDR2 reads YSLEER. This CDR3 contains 15 residues. The V and J ends lost 0 bases and 5 bases respectively, with 10 bases between them. Material: blood, obtained from a patient whose treatment included radiotherapy and nephrectomy. J is TRBJ1-4 and V is TRBV4-3; D gene uncertain. This receptor was identified in a man between 45 and 60 years old with renal cell carcinoma. The CDR3 DNA reads TGCGCCAGCAGCCAAGATAGGAAGGTCAATGAAAAACTGTTTTTT. Its translation is CASSQDRKVNEKLFF.